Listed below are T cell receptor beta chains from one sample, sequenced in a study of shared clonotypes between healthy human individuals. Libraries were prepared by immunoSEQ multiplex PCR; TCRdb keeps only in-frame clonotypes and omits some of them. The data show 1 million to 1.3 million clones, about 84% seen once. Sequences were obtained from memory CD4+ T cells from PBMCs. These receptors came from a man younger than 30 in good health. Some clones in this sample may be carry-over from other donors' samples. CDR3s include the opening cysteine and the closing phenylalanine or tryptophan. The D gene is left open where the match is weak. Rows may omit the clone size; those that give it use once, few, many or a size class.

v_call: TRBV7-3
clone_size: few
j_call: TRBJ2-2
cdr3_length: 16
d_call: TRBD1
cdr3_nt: TGTGCCAGCAGCTTTCTTGGGACAGGGAACACCGGGGAGCTGTTTTTT
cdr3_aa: CASSFLGTGNTGELFF

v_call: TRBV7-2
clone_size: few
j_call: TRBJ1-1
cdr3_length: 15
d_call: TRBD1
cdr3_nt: TGTGCCAGCAGCCGATATTTGACAGGGCACCTTGAAGCTTTCTTT
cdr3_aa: CASSRYLTGHLEAFF

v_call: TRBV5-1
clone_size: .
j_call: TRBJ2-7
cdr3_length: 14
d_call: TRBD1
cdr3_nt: TGCGCCAGCAGCTTAGACAGGGTTCGCTACGAGCAGTACTTC
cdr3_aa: CASSLDRVRYEQYF

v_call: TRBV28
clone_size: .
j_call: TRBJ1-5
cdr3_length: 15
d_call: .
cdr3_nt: TGTGCCAGCGTAGATAGGGGGGCGCGGGATCAGCCCCAGCATTTT
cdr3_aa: CASVDRGARDQPQHF

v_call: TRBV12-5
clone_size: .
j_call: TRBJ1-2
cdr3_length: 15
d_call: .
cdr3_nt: TGTGCTAGTGGTTTGGGGACCGGGACGGTCTATGGCTACACCTTC
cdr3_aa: CASGLGTGTVYGYTF

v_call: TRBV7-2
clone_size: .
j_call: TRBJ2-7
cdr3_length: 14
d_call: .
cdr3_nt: TGTGCCAGCAGGCCACAGGGTTTTTCCTACGAGCAGTACTTC
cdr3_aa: CASRPQGFSYEQYF

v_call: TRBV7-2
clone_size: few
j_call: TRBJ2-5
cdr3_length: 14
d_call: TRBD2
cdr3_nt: TGTGCCAGCAGCTCGACTAGCCGACAAGAGACCCAGTACTTC
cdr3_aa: CASSSTSRQETQYF

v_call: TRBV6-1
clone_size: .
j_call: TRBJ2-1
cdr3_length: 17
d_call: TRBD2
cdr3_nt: TGTGCCAGCAGTGCAAGACTAGCGGGAGGGTCCTACAATGAGCAGTTCTTC
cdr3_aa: CASSARLAGGSYNEQFF

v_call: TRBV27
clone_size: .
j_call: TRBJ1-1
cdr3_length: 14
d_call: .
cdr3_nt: TGTGCCAGCAGTTACCGGGGAGGGAACACTGAAGCTTTCTTT
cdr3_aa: CASSYRGGNTEAFF

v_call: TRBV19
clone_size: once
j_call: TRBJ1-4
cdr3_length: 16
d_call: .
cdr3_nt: TGTGCCAGTAGTATAGGCCCCCACTACGGAAGGGAAAAACTGTTTTTT
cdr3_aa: CASSIGPHYGREKLFF

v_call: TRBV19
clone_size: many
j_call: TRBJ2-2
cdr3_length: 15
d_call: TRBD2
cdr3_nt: TGTGCCAGTAAGACTAGCCCTGTAGGCACCGGGGAGCTGTTTTTT
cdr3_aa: CASKTSPVGTGELFF

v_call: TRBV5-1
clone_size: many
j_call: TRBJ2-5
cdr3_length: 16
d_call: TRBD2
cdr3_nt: TGCGCCAGCAGCTTGAGTTTGGGGGGGAACCAAGAGACCCAGTACTTC
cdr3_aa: CASSLSLGGNQETQYF

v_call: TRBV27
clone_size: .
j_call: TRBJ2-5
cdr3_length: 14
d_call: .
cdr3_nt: TGTGCCAGCAGTGTCGGTTACCGGGGAGGGACCCAGTACTTC
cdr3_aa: CASSVGYRGGTQYF

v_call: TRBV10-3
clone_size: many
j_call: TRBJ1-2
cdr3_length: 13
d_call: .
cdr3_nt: TGTGCGTCCCAGGTGGGCGAAAACTATGGCTACACCTTC
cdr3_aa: CASQVGENYGYTF

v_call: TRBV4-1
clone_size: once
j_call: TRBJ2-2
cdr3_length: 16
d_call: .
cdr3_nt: TGCGCCAGCAGCCAAAATCCGGGAGCCAACACCGGGGAGCTGTTTTTT
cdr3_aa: CASSQNPGANTGELFF

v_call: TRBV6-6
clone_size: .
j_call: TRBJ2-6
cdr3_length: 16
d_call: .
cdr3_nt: TGTGCCAGCAGTACATGGACGGGCTCTGGGGCCAACGTCCTGACTTTC
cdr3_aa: CASSTWTGSGANVLTF

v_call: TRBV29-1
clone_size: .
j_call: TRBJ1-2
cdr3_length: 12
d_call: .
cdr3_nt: TGCAGCGTTTCACAGGTGAACTATGGCTACACCTTC
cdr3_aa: CSVSQVNYGYTF

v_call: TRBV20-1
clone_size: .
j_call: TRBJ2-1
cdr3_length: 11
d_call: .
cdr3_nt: TGCAGACTCGTTAGGGGCCCTGAGCAGTTCTTC
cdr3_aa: CRLVRGPEQFF